Below are 27 T cell receptor beta chains sequenced from a single sample in a study of control samples from healthy donors and cancer patients. Some clones are missing from TCRdb's copy, which holds only in-frame ones; the method was immunoSEQ multiplex PCR. The table lists about 150,000 clones, 88% of them singletons. The sample was blood. The receptors originated from a man aged 18 to 29 in good health.

CDR3 in amino acids: CASSMDRGWDQPQHF. CDR3 sequence (DNA): TGTGCCAGTAGTATGGACAGGGGATGGGATCAGCCCCAGCATTTT. The J gene is TRBJ1-5, the V gene TRBV19; TRBD1 matches 9 bases. Trimming took 3 bases from V and 5 from J; bases not matched to a gene: 5. The germline V gene encodes CDR1 LNHDA and CDR2 SQIVND (reference sequence). The CDR3 is 15 residues long.

The chain links TRBV24-1 to TRBJ2-3; 12 bases are shared with TRBD2. Losses at the gene ends were 4 bases for V and 1 base for J; bases not matched to a gene: 5. CDR3 length: 17 residues. Germline V gene data show CDR1 as KGHDR and CDR2 as SFDVKD. CDR3 nucleotide sequence: TGTGCCACCAGTGACCTTAGGACTAGCGGGGGCACAGATACGCAGTATTTT. Encoded protein: CATSDLRTSGGTDTQYF.

This chain links TRBV5-5 with TRBJ2-7; 9 positions agree with TRBD1. From germline, CDR1 is SGHKS and CDR2 YYEKEE (reference sequence). The CDR3 is 15 residues long. V trimming: 7 bases; J trimming: 4 bases; junction bases outside the gene matches: 12. This CDR3 reads CASGTGPPLYYEQYF. CDR3 nucleotides: TGTGCCAGCGGGACAGGGCCGCCGTTATATTACGAGCAGTACTTC. The full variable domain, with the rest looked up from reference TRBV5-5 and TRBJ2-7, is DAGVTQSPTHLIKTRGQQVTLRCSPISGHKSVSWYQQVLGQGPQFIFQYYEKEERGRGNFPDRFSARQFPNYSSELNVNALLLGDSALYLCASGTGPPLYYEQYFGPGTRLTVT.

The chain employs TRBV11-2 and TRBJ2-7, with D possibly TRBD1 on 6 matching bases. Germline-derived CDR1 and CDR2 are SGHAT and FQNNGV. Trimming left V 5 bases short and J 2 bases short, with 10 bases between. The length of the CDR3 is 13 residues. The CDR3 region is CASSVDRAYEQYF. In nucleotides, the CDR3 is TGTGCCAGCAGCGTGGACAGAGCCTACGAGCAGTACTTC.

The chain employs TRBV11-2 and TRBJ2-7; D unresolved. The germline V gene has CDR1 SGHAT and CDR2 FQNNGV. With 5 bases removed from V and 2 bases from J, the gap between germline ends came to 4 bases. This CDR3 is 11 amino acids long. The CDR3 DNA reads TGTGCCAGCAGCGCTGCCTACGAGCAGTACTTC. The encoded protein is CASSAAYEQYF.

This chain links TRBV12-3 or TRBV12-4 with TRBJ2-3; D call uncertain. This CDR3 region has 13 residues. The V and J ends lost 3 bases and 2 bases respectively, with 6 bases between them. The CDR3 DNA is TGTGCCAGCAGTTTTAGCCACACAGATACGCAGTATTTT. It encodes CASSFSHTDTQYF.

The J gene is TRBJ2-7, the V gene TRBV28; TRBD2 might be the D (7 bases). The length of the CDR3 is 16 residues. The ends were cut back, 4 bases at V and 2 bases at J, with 18 bases in the middle. Germline-derived CDR1 and CDR2 are MDHEN and SYDVKM. The CDR3 DNA follows: TGTGCCAGCAGTTCCCTAGGGGAGGGGGTGGCCTACGAGCAGTACTTC. Translating it yields CASSSLGEGVAYEQYF.

The chain joins TRBV28 to TRBJ1-5; D might be TRBD1 (5 bases). Trimming took 6 bases from V and 4 from J, leaving 16 bases between them. Germline V gene lookup returns CDR1 MDHEN and CDR2 SYDVKM. The CDR3 extends over 15 amino acids. CDR3 in amino acids: CASSHDSSYNQPQHF. CDR3 coding DNA: TGTGCCAGCAGCCACGACAGCTCTTATAATCAGCCCCAGCATTTT.

This clone was detected many times. The chain has TRBV20-1 and TRBJ2-2; D unresolved. Germline loops: CDR1 DFQATT, CDR2 SNEGSKA (reference sequence). There are 14 residues in the CDR3. V dropped 3 bases and J dropped 0 bases, with 8 bases sitting between them. CDR3 protein: CSASQVANTGELFF. CDR3 coding DNA: TGCAGTGCTAGTCAGGTCGCGAACACCGGGGAGCTGTTTTTT.

The chain carries TRBV7-9 and TRBJ1-6; 9 bases line up with TRBD1. The germline gives CDR1 SEHNR, CDR2 FQNEAQ (reference sequence). The V segment lost 5 bases and the J segment 2 bases; nucleotides outside the gene matches: 4. CDR3 length equals 16 residues. The CDR3 coding sequence is TGTGCCAGCAGCGGGGACAGGGTGGCCTATAATTCACCCCTCCACTTT. Protein product: CASSGDRVAYNSPLHF.

The gene calls are TRBV19 and TRBJ2-1; 7 bases are a match to TRBD1. The ends lost 4 bases at V and 6 bases at J; junction bases unmatched: 6. CDR1 and CDR2 from the germline V gene are LNHDA and SQIVND (reference sequence). This CDR3 has 14 residues. The chain's CDR3 is CASSTSDRPNEQFF. The CDR3 DNA reads TGTGCCAGTAGTACCTCGGACAGGCCCAATGAGCAGTTCTTC.

As to this clone: Other DNA sequences in the same sample also yield this CDR3. The CDR3 protein is CASSLLPGDNEQFF. As DNA, the CDR3 is TGCGCCAGCAGCTTGTTACCCGGGGACAATGAGCAGTTCTTC. The gene calls are TRBV5-1 and TRBJ2-1; maybe TRBD2 (5 bases). Trimming took 1 base from V and 5 from J, leaving 10 bases between them. Germline V gene sequence: CDR1 SGHRS, CDR2 YFSETQ. This CDR3 region has 14 residues.

This CDR3 is CASSLPRGGSSGNTIYF. CDR3 nucleotide sequence: TGTGCCAGCAGCTTACCCCGCGGAGGCAGCTCTGGAAACACCATATATTTT. The chain has TRBV7-8 and TRBJ1-3, with D unresolved. CDR1 and CDR2 (germline): SGHVS, FQNEAQ. Deletions cut 2 bases from V and 0 bases from J, with 14 bases between. This CDR3 region has 17 residues.

The chain combines TRBV24-1 with TRBJ2-1; D may be TRBD1 or TRBD2 (6 bases each). Between the trimmed V and J ends, which lost 4 bases and 9 bases, there was a span of 15 bases. The CDR3 loop spans 14 amino acids. The germline V gene has CDR1 KGHDR and CDR2 SFDVKD. The CDR3 protein is CATSDQGGGGEQFF. The CDR3 DNA is TGTGCCACCAGTGACCAAGGAGGGGGTGGTGAGCAGTTCTTC.

The genes are TRBV5-1 and TRBJ2-2, with 8 bases matching TRBD1. The junction had 4 bases not matched to a gene; V was cut back by 4 bases and J by 2 bases. Germline V gene sequence: CDR1 SGHRS, CDR2 YFSETQ. The CDR3 length is 15 residues. The DNA for the CDR3 is TGCGCCAGCAGCACCGGGACAGGAAACACCGGGGAGCTGTTTTTT. Protein sequence: CASSTGTGNTGELFF.

The chain employs TRBV18 and TRBJ1-1; D ambiguous. Trimming shortened V by 6 bases and J by 0 bases, and 14 bases separated the two germline ends. CDR3 length equals 15 residues. The germline V gene encodes CDR1 KGHSH and CDR2 LQKENI. Here the CDR3 DNA reads TGTGCCAGCTCTGGAGGGCGGATGATGAACACTGAAGCTTTCTTT. Residues: CASSGGRMMNTEAFF.

In its sample, this clone was seen once. This chain links TRBV2 with TRBJ2-4; D possibly corresponds to TRBD2 (5 bases). The germline V and J ends were trimmed by 8 bases and 9 bases, with 23 bases remaining between them. Germline CDR1 reads SNHLY; CDR2 reads FYNNEI. The CDR3 extends over 15 amino acids. CDR3 coding DNA: TGTGCCAGCCAAGGTGCGACTAATCTAATGAGCATTCAGTACTTC. Translating it yields CASQGATNLMSIQYF. Filled out from reference TRBV2 and TRBJ2-4, the complete variable domain reads EPEVTQTPSHQVTQMGQEVILRCVPISNHLYFYWYRQILGQKVEFLVSFYNNEISEKSEIFDDQFSVERPDGSNFTLKIRSTKLEDSAMYFCASQGATNLMSIQYFGAGTRLSVL.

CDR3 in DNA: TGCGCCAGCAGCCAAGATGGCGGGACAATGCAGTTCTTC. This encodes CASSQDGGTMQFF. V usage is TRBV4-3 and J usage is TRBJ2-1; either TRBD1 or TRBD2 may supply D (6 bases each). Germline V gene sequence: CDR1 LGHNA, CDR2 YSLEER. CDR3 size: 13 residues. The germline V and J ends were trimmed by 0 bases and 12 bases, with 12 bases remaining between them.

V and J are TRBV18 and TRBJ2-3; tentatively, D is TRBD1 or TRBD2 (6 bases each). The CDR3 is made up of 13 amino acids. Germline-derived CDR1 and CDR2 are KGHSH and LQKENI. Trimming pared 4 bases from V and 7 bases from J, leaving 12 bases between. The chain's CDR3 is CASSRGAGNTQYF. The CDR3 DNA reads TGTGCCAGCTCACGGGGGGCCGGGAATACGCAGTATTTT.

V gene TRBV12-3 or TRBV12-4 combines with J gene TRBJ1-3; 9 bases align to TRBD1. V lost 6 bases, J lost 8 bases, and 5 bases stayed unmatched. The length of the CDR3 is 13 residues. The CDR3 is CASRGDREHTIYF. Here the CDR3 DNA reads TGTGCCAGCAGAGGGGACAGGGAACACACCATATATTTT.

V gene TRBV21-1 combines with J gene TRBJ2-2. TRBV21-1 is labeled a pseudogene. This CDR3 is built from 11 residues. CDR3 residues: CASSPTGELFF. The CDR3 bases are TGTGCCAGCAGCCCCACCGGGGAGCTGTTTTTT.

The chain combines TRBV15 with TRBJ1-2; D is unresolved. The V end was cut by 0 bases, the J end by 7 bases, with 12 bases between. The CDR3 contains 14 residues. Germline V gene data show CDR1 as LNHNV and CDR2 as YYDKDF (reference sequence). The DNA for the CDR3 is TGTGCCACCAGCAGAGATCGGGGATTAGGTGGCTACACCTTC. This gives the protein CATSRDRGLGGYTF. The variable domain in full, with the rest retrieved from reference TRBV15 and TRBJ1-2, is DAMVIQNPRYQVTQFGKPVTLSCSQTLNHNVMYWYQQKSSQAPKLLFHYYDKDFNNEADTPDNFQSRRPNTSFCFLDIRSPGLGDTAMYLCATSRDRGLGGYTFGSGTRLTVV.

The chain carries TRBV7-3 and TRBJ2-1; 9 positions agree with TRBD2. The junction had 8 bases not matched to a gene; V was cut back by 6 bases and J by 8 bases. Germline CDR1 is SGHTA and CDR2 is FQGTGA. CDR3 size: 14 residues. CDR3: CASSLAGPRDEQFF. The CDR3 region has the DNA TGTGCCAGCAGTCTAGCGGGGCCGAGGGATGAGCAGTTCTTC.

The V gene is TRBV11-2, the J gene TRBJ2-1, with 9 nucleotides matching TRBD2. This CDR3 has 15 residues. With V trimmed by 0 bases and J by 4 bases, 1 base remained unmatched. In germline, CDR1 is SGHAT, CDR2 FQNNGV. CDR3 nucleotide sequence: TGTGCCAGCAGCTTAGACAGCGGGGGGTACAATGAGCAGTTCTTC. It is translated as CASSLDSGGYNEQFF.

CDR3 DNA sequence: TGTGCCAGCAGTCCCTCCCAGGGGCCTCTTAGTCAGCCCCAGCATTTT. It translates to CASSPSQGPLSQPQHF. V gene TRBV27 combines with J gene TRBJ1-5; D might be TRBD1 (6 bases). With 5 bases removed from V and 6 bases from J, the gap between germline ends came to 20 bases. The germline gives CDR1 MNHEY, CDR2 SMNVEV (reference sequence). CDR3 length: 16 residues.

This sequence joins TRBV2 and TRBJ2-2, with 9 positions matching TRBD1. CDR1 SNHLY and CDR2 FYNNEI come from the germline V gene. The CDR3 is 16 amino acids. V was pared by 6 bases and J by 6 bases, with 11 bases of the junction left unmatched. CDR3 bases: TGTGCCAGCAGCAAAGGGACAGGGAAGAGTTCCGGGGAGCTGTTTTTT. Protein: CASSKGTGKSSGELFF.

This clone has a single count. This chain uses TRBV27 with TRBJ2-7; D call uncertain. The CDR3 loop spans 13 amino acids. Germline CDR1 is MNHEY and CDR2 is SMNVEV (reference sequence). V was shortened by 3 bases and J by 2 bases, with 8 bases between the two germline ends. The CDR3, as DNA: TGTGCCAGCAGTTTCCGTTTTGCCTACGAGCAGTACTTC. Protein sequence: CASSFRFAYEQYF.